This TCR beta chain emerged from a study of memory CD4+ T cells and cytomegalovirus serostatus. Study-wide background: Of the healthy Belgian adults, 9 or 10 were CMV seropositive and 24 seronegative.

As processed by the authors: After removing out-of-frame reads, 2 million to 2.5 million distinct TCRbeta sequences remained. Clones were read by immunoSEQ multiplex PCR, and TCRdb kept only the in-frame ones, dropping some. That table gives V, J and clone size, and the DNA gave D and trimming. The sample carries 45,000 to 50,000 clones, just under 80% recorded once. Germline loops: CDR1 SGHTS, CDR2 YDEGEE. The V and J ends lost 4 bases and 4 bases, in that order; junction bases with no gene match: 10. There are 15 residues in the CDR3. This clone was found a few times. Single viable CD3+CD4+CD8-CD45RO+ cells were sorted as the memory CD4+ T cells.

The chain has TRBV5-8 and TRBJ1-2; 7 nucleotides line up with TRBD1. The TCR originated in an adult in good health and CMV-seronegative. Specimen: memory CD4+ T cells from blood. In nucleotides, the CDR3 is TGTGCCAGCAGCCCGGATTGGGACAGCACCTATGGCTACACCTTC. It encodes CASSPDWDSTYGYTF. The whole variable domain, remainder taken from reference TRBV5-8 and TRBJ1-2, is EAGVTQSPTHLIKTRGQQATLRCSPISGHTSVYWYQQALGLGLQFLLWYDEGEERNRGNFPPRFSGRQFPNYSSELNVNALELEDSALYLCASSPDWDSTYGYTFGSGTRLTVV.